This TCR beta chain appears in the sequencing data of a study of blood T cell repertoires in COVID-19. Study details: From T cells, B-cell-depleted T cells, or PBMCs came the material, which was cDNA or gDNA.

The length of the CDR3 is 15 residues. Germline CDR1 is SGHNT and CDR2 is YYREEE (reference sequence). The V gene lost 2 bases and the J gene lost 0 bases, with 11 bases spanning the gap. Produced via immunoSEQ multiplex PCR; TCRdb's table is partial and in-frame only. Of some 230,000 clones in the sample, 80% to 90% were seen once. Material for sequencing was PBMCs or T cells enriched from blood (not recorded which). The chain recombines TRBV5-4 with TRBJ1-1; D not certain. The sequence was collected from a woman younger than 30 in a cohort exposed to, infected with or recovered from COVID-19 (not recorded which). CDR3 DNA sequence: TGTGCCAGCAGCTTCGGTCAGGCCATGAACACTGAAGCTTTCTTT. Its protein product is CASSFGQAMNTEAFF. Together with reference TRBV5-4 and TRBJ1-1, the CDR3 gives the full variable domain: ETGVTQSPTHLIKTRGQQVTLRCSSQSGHNTVSWYQQALGQGPQFIFQYYREEENGRGNFPPRFSGLQFPNYSSELNVNALELDDSALYLCASSFGQAMNTEAFFGQGTRLTVV.